This T cell receptor beta chain was recorded in a study of shared clonotypes between healthy human individuals. Study outcomes and limitations: Blood was the sole source, and tissue repertoires probably differ.

This CDR3 spans 16 amino acids. CDR1 is SGDLS, CDR2 YYNGEE, per germline. The V and J ends lost 0 bases and 5 bases, in that order; junction bases with no gene match: 10. Notes on this clone: Antigen unknown.

It was at deep level that the assay was run. This table comes from immunoSEQ multiplex PCR, and its TCRdb copy is limited to in-frame clones, with some not included. This table holds approximately 480,000 clones, about 79% found once. V usage is TRBV9 and J usage is TRBJ2-5; 7 bases agree with TRBD2. The receptor was derived from a woman in her forties in good health. Some clones in this sample may be carry-over from other donors' samples. Sequencing was performed on PBMCs. CDR3 protein: CASSVGSGRAPETQYF. CDR3 bases: TGTGCCAGCAGCGTAGGGAGTGGGAGGGCCCCGGAGACCCAGTACTTC.